Listed below are T cell receptor beta chains from one sample, sequenced in a study of T cell responses to AZD1222 COVID-19 vaccine. Method: immunoSEQ multiplex PCR; TCRdb's copy keeps in-frame clones and lacks some. This sample carries roughly 140,000 clones, about 86% of them seen once, and the ten largest clones take about 3%. Specimen: peripheral blood, collected on day 0 of AZD1222 vaccination. These receptors all come from an adult in good health. CDR3s include the opening cysteine and the closing phenylalanine or tryptophan. The D gene is left open where the match is weak. Clone size is shown for a subset of rows, as once, few, many or a class of expanded clone.

size: NA
length: 11
J: TRBJ1-4
V: TRBV28
D: NA
CDR3: CASSPRKKLFF
DNA: TGTGCCAGCAGCCCCCGGAAAAAACTGTTTTTT

size: NA
length: 13
J: TRBJ1-1
V: TRBV9
D: NA
CDR3: CASSVGPNTEAFF
DNA: TGTGCCAGCAGCGTAGGGCCTAACACTGAAGCTTTCTTT

size: once
length: 16
J: TRBJ2-2
V: TRBV19
D: NA
CDR3: CASSNWKVLHTGELFF
DNA: TGTGCCAGTAGTAACTGGAAGGTTCTTCACACCGGGGAGCTGTTTTTT

size: NA
length: 16
J: TRBJ2-5
V: TRBV7-8
D: TRBD2
CDR3: CASSLILAGVQETQYF
DNA: TGTGCCAGCAGCTTAATACTAGCGGGGGTCCAAGAGACCCAGTACTTC

size: NA
length: 13
J: TRBJ1-2
V: TRBV29-1
D: NA
CDR3: CSVEGTTNYGYTF
DNA: TGCAGCGTTGAGGGTACGACTAACTATGGCTACACCTTC

size: NA
length: 15
J: TRBJ2-1
V: TRBV5-4
D: NA
CDR3: CASSLRLSSYNEQFF
DNA: TGTGCCAGCAGCTTGCGACTCAGCTCCTACAATGAGCAGTTCTTC

size: NA
length: 15
J: TRBJ1-5
V: TRBV5-4
D: TRBD1
CDR3: CASSVGQGANQPQHF
DNA: TGTGCCAGCAGCGTTGGACAGGGGGCCAATCAGCCCCAGCATTTT

size: NA
length: 16
J: TRBJ1-3
V: TRBV18
D: TRBD1
CDR3: CASSRDTGDSGNTIYF
DNA: TGTGCCAGCTCCCGGGACACAGGGGACTCTGGAAACACCATATATTTT

size: NA
length: 15
J: TRBJ2-5
V: TRBV5-1
D: NA
CDR3: CASSPIPGAGETQYF
DNA: TGCGCCAGCAGCCCTATCCCAGGGGCAGGGGAGACCCAGTACTTC

size: NA
length: 15
J: TRBJ2-7
V: TRBV4-1
D: NA
CDR3: CASSQAAGSVYEQYF
DNA: TGCGCCAGCAGCCAAGCCGCGGGGAGTGTTTACGAGCAGTACTTC

size: NA
length: 14
J: TRBJ2-1
V: TRBV9
D: NA
CDR3: CASSPFQIYNEQFF
DNA: TGTGCCAGCAGCCCCTTCCAGATCTACAATGAGCAGTTCTTC

size: NA
length: 13
J: TRBJ1-3
V: TRBV2
D: NA
CDR3: CASNGRTGNTIYF
DNA: TGTGCCAGCAACGGGAGGACTGGAAACACCATATATTTT

size: NA
length: 16
J: TRBJ1-1
V: TRBV4-2
D: NA
CDR3: CASMMAGGRLNTEAFF
DNA: TGTGCCAGCATGATGGCCGGGGGGCGATTGAACACTGAAGCTTTCTTT

size: NA
length: 12
J: TRBJ2-1
V: TRBV5-1
D: TRBD1
CDR3: CASSRGHNEQFF
DNA: TGCGCCAGTTCCAGGGGGCACAATGAGCAGTTCTTC

size: NA
length: 15
J: TRBJ1-1
V: TRBV28
D: NA
CDR3: CASSFGGVGGTEAFF
DNA: TGTGCCAGCAGTTTCGGGGGAGTCGGCGGAACTGAAGCTTTCTTT

size: NA
length: 14
J: TRBJ2-1
V: TRBV18
D: NA
CDR3: CASSPPVILNEQFF
DNA: TGTGCCAGCTCACCACCTGTGATACTCAATGAGCAGTTCTTC

size: NA
length: 13
J: TRBJ1-5
V: TRBV10-2
D: TRBD1
CDR3: CASTGQGHQPQHF
DNA: TGCGCCAGCACCGGACAGGGACATCAGCCCCAGCATTTT

size: NA
length: 16
J: TRBJ2-1
V: TRBV5-4
D: NA
CDR3: CASSLRRQYLYNEQFF
DNA: TGTGCCAGCAGCTTAAGAAGACAATATCTCTACAATGAGCAGTTCTTC

size: NA
length: 15
J: TRBJ2-3
V: TRBV5-1
D: NA
CDR3: CASSLDRVGADTQYF
DNA: TGCGCCAGCAGCTTGGACAGGGTGGGAGCAGATACGCAGTATTTT

size: NA
length: 14
J: TRBJ1-5
V: TRBV4-3
D: NA
CDR3: CASSLVRESQPQHF
DNA: TGCGCCAGCAGCCTCGTCAGGGAAAGTCAGCCCCAGCATTTT

size: NA
length: 16
J: TRBJ2-1
V: TRBV6-5
D: TRBD2
CDR3: CASSSGTSGWTGEQFF
DNA: TGTGCCAGCAGTTCTGGGACTAGCGGCTGGACGGGTGAGCAGTTCTTC

size: NA
length: 16
J: TRBJ2-2
V: TRBV19
D: TRBD2
CDR3: CASSIGSGANTGELFF
DNA: TGTGCCAGTAGTATAGGGAGCGGGGCGAACACCGGGGAGCTGTTTTTT

size: NA
length: 14
J: TRBJ1-5
V: TRBV28
D: TRBD1
CDR3: CASSPDRVDQPQHF
DNA: TGTGCCAGCAGCCCGGACAGGGTTGATCAGCCCCAGCATTTT

size: NA
length: 15
J: TRBJ2-7
V: TRBV11-2
D: TRBD1
CDR3: CASSQGTGSLYEQYF
DNA: TGTGCCAGCAGCCAGGGGACAGGGTCCCTCTACGAGCAGTACTTC

size: NA
length: 16
J: TRBJ1-1
V: TRBV11-2
D: TRBD1
CDR3: CASSLFNRGMNTEAFF
DNA: TGTGCCAGCAGCTTATTTAACAGGGGGATGAACACTGAAGCTTTCTTT

size: NA
length: 14
J: TRBJ1-1
V: TRBV29-1
D: NA
CDR3: CSVAGVVGNTEAFF
DNA: TGCAGCGTTGCAGGGGTGGTCGGGAACACTGAAGCTTTCTTT

size: NA
length: 14
J: TRBJ1-4
V: TRBV7-8
D: TRBD1
CDR3: CASNSGTGREKLFF
DNA: TGTGCCAGCAATTCCGGGACAGGGCGGGAAAAACTGTTTTTT

size: NA
length: 11
J: TRBJ2-5
V: TRBV30
D: NA
CDR3: CAWSETETQYF
DNA: TGTGCCTGGAGTGAAACAGAGACCCAGTACTTC

size: NA
length: 14
J: TRBJ2-7
V: TRBV7-2
D: TRBD2
CDR3: CASSTQREGGEQYF
DNA: TGTGCCAGCAGCACACAGCGGGAGGGCGGCGAGCAGTACTTC

size: NA
length: 13
J: TRBJ2-2
V: TRBV6-2/TRBV6-3
D: NA
CDR3: CASSPQGIGELFF
DNA: TGTGCCAGCAGTCCACAGGGAATCGGGGAGCTGTTTTTT

size: NA
length: 13
J: TRBJ2-2
V: TRBV12-3/TRBV12-4
D: NA
CDR3: CASSIMNTGELFF
DNA: TGTGCCAGCAGTATAATGAACACCGGGGAGCTGTTTTTT

size: NA
length: 13
J: TRBJ2-4
V: TRBV4-3
D: NA
CDR3: CASSHSDVGIQYF
DNA: TGCGCCAGCAGCCACTCGGACGTGGGGATTCAGTACTTC

size: once
length: 12
J: TRBJ1-5
V: TRBV12-3/TRBV12-4
D: NA
CDR3: CASSGWGQPQHF
DNA: TGTGCCAGCTCAGGGTGGGGTCAGCCCCAGCATTTT

size: NA
length: 16
J: TRBJ2-3
V: TRBV10-3
D: TRBD1
CDR3: CAISGDSGSDTDTQYF
DNA: TGTGCCATCAGTGGGGACAGTGGGTCGGACACAGATACGCAGTATTTT

size: NA
length: 15
J: TRBJ1-6
V: TRBV7-9
D: NA
CDR3: CASSPTAASISPLHF
DNA: TGTGCCAGCAGCCCAACAGCGGCGTCCATTTCACCCCTCCACTTT

size: NA
length: 14
J: TRBJ1-2
V: TRBV4-1
D: TRBD1
CDR3: CASSEDRANYGYTF
DNA: TGCGCCAGCAGTGAGGACAGGGCTAACTATGGCTACACCTTC

size: NA
length: 15
J: TRBJ2-7
V: TRBV3-1/TRBV3-2
D: NA
CDR3: CASSQDPTPPYEQYF
DNA: TGTGCCAGCAGCCAAGATCCCACACCCCCCTACGAGCAGTACTTC

size: once
length: 16
J: TRBJ1-4
V: TRBV6-6
D: NA
CDR3: CASSYSPGHPFEKLFF
DNA: TGTGCCAGCAGTTACTCTCCGGGACACCCGTTTGAAAAACTGTTTTTT

size: NA
length: 13
J: TRBJ1-1
V: TRBV18
D: NA
CDR3: CASSPQGYTEAFF
DNA: TGTGCCAGCTCACCTCAAGGGTACACTGAAGCTTTCTTT

size: once
length: 15
J: TRBJ2-7
V: TRBV9
D: TRBD2
CDR3: CASSVGGSLSYEQYF
DNA: TGTGCCAGCAGCGTAGGCGGGAGTTTGTCCTACGAGCAGTACTTC

size: NA
length: 13
J: TRBJ1-1
V: TRBV7-9
D: NA
CDR3: CASSLESGLEAFF
DNA: TGTGCCAGCAGCTTAGAATCTGGGTTGGAAGCTTTCTTT